The next 13 T cell receptor beta chains were all read from a single sample in a study of blood T cells in healthy people across ages. The authors ran a second PCR of roughly 6 to 11 cycles using a sample-barcoded 5' primer and a J-beta primer mix. TCRdb analysed the 5' RACE reads with MiXCR anew, one entry per CDR3 protein. This table has fewer than 700,000 distinct CDR3 sequences, about 43% appearing once. The material sequenced was blood. The origin of the receptors is a man older than 75 in good health.

The chain carries TRBV3-1 and TRBJ2-6; no clear D gene. This CDR3 is built from 15 residues. CDR1 LGHDT and CDR2 YNNKEL come from the germline V gene (reference sequence). The V and J ends lost 4 bases and 0 bases respectively, with 7 bases between them. The chain's CDR3 is CASSPVHSGANVLTF. In DNA, the CDR3 is TGTGCCAGCAGCCCCGTGCACTCTGGGGCCAACGTCCTGACTTTC.

The rearrangement links TRBV7-2 to TRBJ2-6; 9 bases fit TRBD1. Germline V lookup: CDR1 SGHTA, CDR2 FQGNSA. CDR3 length: 18 amino acids. After removal of 1 base from V and 0 bases from J, the junction contained 4 bases not matched to a gene. CDR3 nucleotide sequence: TGTGCCAGCAGCTTAGGTGGGACAGGGTCCTCTGGGGCCAACGTCCTGACTTTC. It translates to CASSLGGTGSSGANVLTF.

In the case of this clonotype: A much bigger clone sits one base away, suggesting this may be a read error. This chain links TRBV3-1 with TRBJ2-1; D ambiguous. Germline V gives CDR1 LGHDT, CDR2 YNNKEL (reference sequence). The CDR3 extends over 13 amino acids. Trimming stripped 1 base from V and 10 bases from J, with 11 bases between. CDR3 in DNA: TGTGCCAGCAGCCAAGGGTGGCGTGGCGAGCAGTTCTTC. As protein: CASSQGWRGEQFF.

The chain joins TRBV7-6 to TRBJ2-3; 9 nucleotides line up with TRBD2. The V gene end was trimmed by 4 bases and the J gene end by 3 bases; junction bases not matched to a gene: 8. The CDR3 runs 16 residues. Germline V gene lookup returns CDR1 SGHVS and CDR2 FNYEAQ. CDR3 region: CASSSTSSGATDTQYF. CDR3 in DNA: TGTGCCAGCAGCTCAACCTCTAGCGGGGCAACAGATACGCAGTATTTT.

V and J are TRBV12-5 and TRBJ2-7, with D possibly matching TRBD1 (6 bases). This CDR3 has 14 amino acids. The germline gives CDR1 LGHNT, CDR2 FRNRAP. V gave up 2 bases and J gave up 4 bases, with 12 bases separating them. CDR3 in amino acids: CASGLRNREYEQYF. CDR3 DNA: TGTGCTAGTGGTTTGAGGAACAGGGAATACGAGCAGTACTTC.

As concerns this clonotype: The junction and the germline gene differ at one end; a read error may be behind it. The chain combines TRBV4-2 with TRBJ2-4; 14 nucleotides match TRBD2. Germline values: CDR1 LGHNA, CDR2 YNFKEQ. CDR3 length: 19 residues. The DNA for the CDR3 is TGTGCCAGCGGCCAAGAGACTAGCGGGGGGGAACTAGCCAAAAACATTCAGTACTTC. Protein sequence: CASGQETSGGELAKNIQYF.

The gene calls are TRBV27 and TRBJ1-5, with unresolved D. CDR1 and CDR2 (germline): MNHEY, SMNVEV (reference sequence). The CDR3 contains 14 residues. The germline V and J ends were trimmed by 0 bases and 4 bases, with 7 bases remaining between them. The CDR3 coding sequence is TGTGCCAGCAGTTTATCGGCAGGTAATCAGCCCCAGCATTTT. Amino acid sequence: CASSLSAGNQPQHF.

This rearrangement joins TRBV6-6 to TRBJ1-1, with D possibly being TRBD1 (6 bases). Germline V gene lookup returns CDR1 MNHNY and CDR2 SVGAGI (reference sequence). V lost 8 bases and J 3 bases, leaving 16 bases between the germline ends. There are 14 residues in the CDR3. This CDR3 is CASARGAGDTEAFF. The CDR3 bases are TGTGCCAGCGCCCGGGGGGCCGGGGACACTGAAGCTTTCTTT.

The chain uses TRBV20-1 and TRBJ2-6, with TRBD1 matching over 9 bases. The germline V gene has CDR1 DFQATT and CDR2 SNEGSKA (reference sequence). This CDR3 is 20 amino acids long. J lost 1 base, V lost 5 bases, and 18 bases had no gene match. For the CDR3, the DNA is TGCAGTGCTCCTGTGCCCTTTCCGGGACAGGGAGGATCTGGGGCCAACGTCCTGACTTTC. Its translation is CSAPVPFPGQGGSGANVLTF.

Details on this clonotype: A read error may explain this, as a much larger clone is one base away. V is TRBV28 and J is TRBJ2-3, with 9 bases fitting TRBD1. This CDR3 has 15 amino acids. Germline V gene lookup returns CDR1 MDHEN and CDR2 SYDVKM. The CDR3 region has the DNA TGTGCCAGCAGTCGACCGGGACAGGGAACAGAGACGCAGTATTTT. Translation: CASSRPGQGTETQYF.

The chain joins TRBV4-2 to TRBJ2-1; D is uncertain. The germline CDR1 and CDR2 sequences are LGHNA and YNFKEQ. V dropped 0 bases and J dropped 1 base, with 13 bases sitting between them. CDR3 length: 17 residues. CDR3 sequence (DNA): TGTGCCAGCAGCCAAGAGAAGGACGAGCAATCCTACAATGAGCAGTTCTTC. Protein product: CASSQEKDEQSYNEQFF.

With regard to this clonotype: Without the conserved terminal phenylalanine or tryptophan, this CDR3 likely stems from a read error. V is TRBV7-2 and J is TRBJ2-1; 10 bases fit TRBD2. V dropped 2 bases and J dropped 4; count of bases not matched to a gene: 17. Germline CDR1 SGHTA, CDR2 FQGNSA. The CDR3 length is 20 residues. CDR3 nucleotide sequence: TGTGCCAGCAGCTTAAATAGCGGGGGGCCCCGTCGGGGGGGATACAATGAGCAGTTCCTC. Amino acids: CASSLNSGGPRRGGYNEQFL.

The chain couples TRBV27 to TRBJ2-1; D gene ambiguous. This CDR3 spans 12 amino acids. Trimming removed 6 bases at V and 0 bases at J, with 3 bases between. Germline assignment: CDR1 MNHEY and CDR2 SMNVEV (reference sequence). CDR3 residues: CASRPSYNEQFF. The CDR3 coding sequence is TGTGCCAGCAGGCCCTCCTACAATGAGCAGTTCTTC.